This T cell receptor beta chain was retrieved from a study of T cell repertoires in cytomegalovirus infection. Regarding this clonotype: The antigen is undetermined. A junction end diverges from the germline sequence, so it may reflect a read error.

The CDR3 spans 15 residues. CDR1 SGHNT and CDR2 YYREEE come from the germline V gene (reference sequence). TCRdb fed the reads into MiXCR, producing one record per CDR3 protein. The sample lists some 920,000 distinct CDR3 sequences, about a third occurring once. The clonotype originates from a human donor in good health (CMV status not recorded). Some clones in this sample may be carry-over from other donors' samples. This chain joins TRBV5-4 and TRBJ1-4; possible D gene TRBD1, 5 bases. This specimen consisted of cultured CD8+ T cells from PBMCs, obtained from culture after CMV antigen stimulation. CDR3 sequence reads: CVSSRSGGTNEKLFF. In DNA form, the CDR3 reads TGTGTCAGCAGCCGGAGCGGGGGGACTAATGAAAAACTGTTTTTT.